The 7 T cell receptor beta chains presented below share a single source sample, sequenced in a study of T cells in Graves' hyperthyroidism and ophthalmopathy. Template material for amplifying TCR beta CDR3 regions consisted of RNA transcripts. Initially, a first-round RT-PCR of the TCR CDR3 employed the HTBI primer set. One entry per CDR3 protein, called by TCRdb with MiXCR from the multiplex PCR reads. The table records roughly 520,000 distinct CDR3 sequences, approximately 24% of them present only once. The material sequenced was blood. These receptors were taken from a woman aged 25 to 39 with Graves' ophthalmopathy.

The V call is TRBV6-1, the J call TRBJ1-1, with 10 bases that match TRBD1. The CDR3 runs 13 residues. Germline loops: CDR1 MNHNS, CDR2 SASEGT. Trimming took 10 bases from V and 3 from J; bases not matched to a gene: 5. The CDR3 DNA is TGTGCCACTGCGGACAGGGGGGACACTGAAGCTTTCTTT. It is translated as CATADRGDTEAFF.

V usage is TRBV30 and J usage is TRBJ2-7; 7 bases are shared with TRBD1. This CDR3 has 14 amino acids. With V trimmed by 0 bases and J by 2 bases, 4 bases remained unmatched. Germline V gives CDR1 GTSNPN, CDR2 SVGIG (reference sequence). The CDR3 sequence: CAWSVSQGAYEQYF. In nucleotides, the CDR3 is TGTGCCTGGAGTGTATCGCAGGGGGCCTACGAGCAGTACTTC.

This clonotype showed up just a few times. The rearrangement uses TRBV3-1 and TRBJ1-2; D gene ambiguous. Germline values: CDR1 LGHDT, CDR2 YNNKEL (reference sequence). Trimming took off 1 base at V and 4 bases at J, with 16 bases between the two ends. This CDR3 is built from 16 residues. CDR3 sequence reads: CASSQVGLVASYGYTF. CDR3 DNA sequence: TGTGCCAGCAGCCAAGTCGGACTAGTCGCGTCCTATGGCTACACCTTC.

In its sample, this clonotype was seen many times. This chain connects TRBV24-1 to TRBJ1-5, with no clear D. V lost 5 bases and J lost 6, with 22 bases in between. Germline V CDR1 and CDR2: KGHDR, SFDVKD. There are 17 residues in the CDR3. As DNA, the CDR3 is TGTGCCACCAGTGGCTCAGATTGGGGAGGGTGGGGTCAGCCCCAGCATTTT. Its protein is CATSGSDWGGWGQPQHF.

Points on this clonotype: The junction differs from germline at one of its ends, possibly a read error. CDR3 nucleotide sequence: TGTGCCAGCAGTTACTCATCCTGGGGACAGGGGGCGGAAGGGGCCTACGTCCTGACTTTC. This translates into CASSYSSWGQGAEGAYVLTF. This chain connects TRBV6-2 or TRBV6-3 to TRBJ2-6; 12 nucleotides line up with TRBD1. The CDR3 sequence is 20 residues long. From germline, CDR1 is MNHEY and CDR2 SVGEGT.

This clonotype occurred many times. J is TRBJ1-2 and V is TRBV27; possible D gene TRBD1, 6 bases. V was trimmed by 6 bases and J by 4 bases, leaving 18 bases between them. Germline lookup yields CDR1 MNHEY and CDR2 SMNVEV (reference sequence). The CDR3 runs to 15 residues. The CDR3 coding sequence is TGTGCCAGCAGACCTAACCAGGGGAAGGCCTATGGCTACACCTTC. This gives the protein CASRPNQGKAYGYTF.

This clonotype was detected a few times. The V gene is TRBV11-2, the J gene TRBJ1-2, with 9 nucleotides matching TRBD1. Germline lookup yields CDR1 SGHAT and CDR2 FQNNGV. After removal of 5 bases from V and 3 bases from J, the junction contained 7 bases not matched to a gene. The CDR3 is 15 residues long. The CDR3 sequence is CASSTHRGRDYGYTF. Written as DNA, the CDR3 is TGTGCCAGCAGCACTCACAGGGGGCGGGACTATGGCTACACCTTC.